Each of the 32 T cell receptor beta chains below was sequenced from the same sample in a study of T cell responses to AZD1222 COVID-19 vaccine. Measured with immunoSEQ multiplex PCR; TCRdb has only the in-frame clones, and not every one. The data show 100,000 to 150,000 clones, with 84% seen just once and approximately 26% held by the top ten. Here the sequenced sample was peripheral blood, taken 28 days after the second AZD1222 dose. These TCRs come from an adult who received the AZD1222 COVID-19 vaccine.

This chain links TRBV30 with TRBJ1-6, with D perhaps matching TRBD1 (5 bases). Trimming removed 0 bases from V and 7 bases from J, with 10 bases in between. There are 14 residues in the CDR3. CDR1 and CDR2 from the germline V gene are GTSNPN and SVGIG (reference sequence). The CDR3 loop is CAWSVLGGNSPLHF. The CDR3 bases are TGTGCCTGGAGTGTACTGGGGGGAAATTCACCCCTCCACTTT.

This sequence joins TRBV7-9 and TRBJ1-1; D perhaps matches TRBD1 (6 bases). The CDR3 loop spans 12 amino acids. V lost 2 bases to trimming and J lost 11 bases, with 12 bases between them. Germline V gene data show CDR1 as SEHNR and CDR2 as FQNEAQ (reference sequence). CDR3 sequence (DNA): TGTGCCAGCAGCTTATCAGGGGCTGGGGCTTTCTTT. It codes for CASSLSGAGAFF. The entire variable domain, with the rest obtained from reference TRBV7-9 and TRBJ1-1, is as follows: DTGVSQNPRHKITKRGQNVTFRCDPISEHNRLYWYRQTLGQGPEFLTYFQNEAQLEKSRLLSDRFSAERPKGSFSTLEIQRTEQGDSAMYLCASSLSGAGAFFGQGTRLTVV.

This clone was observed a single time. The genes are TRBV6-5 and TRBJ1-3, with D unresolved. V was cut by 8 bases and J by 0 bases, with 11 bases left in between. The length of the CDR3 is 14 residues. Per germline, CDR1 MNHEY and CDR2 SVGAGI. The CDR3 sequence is CASSLKGSGNTIYF. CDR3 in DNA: TGTGCCAGCTCTTTGAAGGGCTCTGGAAACACCATATATTTT.

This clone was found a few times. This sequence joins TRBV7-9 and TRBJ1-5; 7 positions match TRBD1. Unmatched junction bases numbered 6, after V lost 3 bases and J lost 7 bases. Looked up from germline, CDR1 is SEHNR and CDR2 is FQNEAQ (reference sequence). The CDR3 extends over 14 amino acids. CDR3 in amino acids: CASSFSTGEQPQHF. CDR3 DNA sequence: TGTGCCAGCAGCTTCAGTACAGGGGAGCAGCCCCAGCATTTT.

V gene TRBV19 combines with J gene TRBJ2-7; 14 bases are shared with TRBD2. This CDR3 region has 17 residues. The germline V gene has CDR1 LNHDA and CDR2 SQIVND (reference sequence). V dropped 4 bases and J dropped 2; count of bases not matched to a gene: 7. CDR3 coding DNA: TGTGCCAGTAGTACAAGGACTAGCGGGGGGCCCGCCTACGAGCAGTACTTC. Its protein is CASSTRTSGGPAYEQYF.

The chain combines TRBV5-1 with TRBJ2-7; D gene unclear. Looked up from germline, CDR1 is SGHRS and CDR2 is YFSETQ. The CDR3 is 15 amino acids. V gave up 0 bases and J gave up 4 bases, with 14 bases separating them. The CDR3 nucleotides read TGCGCCAGCAGCTTGGTTATTGGGGTCCCGTACGAGCAGTACTTC. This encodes CASSLVIGVPYEQYF.

As DNA, the CDR3 is TGTGCCAGCAGTTTATTTTACAGCTCTGGAAACACCATATATTTT. This sequence encodes CASSLFYSSGNTIYF. The rearrangement links TRBV28 to TRBJ1-3; no firm D call. Trimming took 1 base from V and 0 from J, leaving 7 bases between them. Germline V CDR1 and CDR2: MDHEN, SYDVKM. CDR3 size: 15 residues.

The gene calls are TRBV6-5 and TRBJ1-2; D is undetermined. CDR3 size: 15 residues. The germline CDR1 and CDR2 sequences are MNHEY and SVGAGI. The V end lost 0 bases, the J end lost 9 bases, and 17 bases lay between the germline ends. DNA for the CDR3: TGTGCCAGCAGTTACTCAGGTCCCGGATTGGGTAGCTACACCTTC. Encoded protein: CASSYSGPGLGSYTF.

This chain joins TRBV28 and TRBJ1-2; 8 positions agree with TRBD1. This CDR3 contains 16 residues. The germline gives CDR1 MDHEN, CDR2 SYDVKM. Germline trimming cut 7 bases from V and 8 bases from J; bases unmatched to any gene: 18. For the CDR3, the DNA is TGTGCCAGCACCAAAGAGACAGGGGATCTTCTGCGGGGCTACACCTTC. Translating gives CASTKETGDLLRGYTF.

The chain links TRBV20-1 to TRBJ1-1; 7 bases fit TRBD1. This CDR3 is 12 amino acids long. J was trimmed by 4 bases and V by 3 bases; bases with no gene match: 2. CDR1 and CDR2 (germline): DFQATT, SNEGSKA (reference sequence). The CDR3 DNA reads TGCAGTGCTAGTACAGGGGCCACTGAAGCTTTCTTT. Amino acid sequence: CSASTGATEAFF.

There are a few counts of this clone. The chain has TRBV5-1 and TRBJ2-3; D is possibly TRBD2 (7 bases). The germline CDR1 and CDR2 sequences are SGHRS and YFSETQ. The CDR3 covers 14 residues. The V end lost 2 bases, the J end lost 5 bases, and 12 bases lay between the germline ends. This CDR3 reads CASSLGGARDTQYF. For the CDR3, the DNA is TGCGCCAGCAGCTTAGGGGGGGCCAGAGATACGCAGTATTTT.

In nucleotides, the CDR3 is TGTGCCAGCAGTTCCCCGGGACAACTCATTAGGGTCACAGATACGCAGTATTTT. Its translation is CASSSPGQLIRVTDTQYF. The chain combines TRBV27 with TRBJ2-3, with D maybe TRBD1 (6 bases). Germline CDR1 is MNHEY and CDR2 is SMNVEV (reference sequence). Trimming took 4 bases from V and 2 from J, leaving 22 bases between them. CDR3 length: 18 residues.

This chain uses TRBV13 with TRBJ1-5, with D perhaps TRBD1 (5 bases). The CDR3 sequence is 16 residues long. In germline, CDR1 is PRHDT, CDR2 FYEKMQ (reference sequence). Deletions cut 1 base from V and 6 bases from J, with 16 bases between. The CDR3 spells CASSLAGAGHGQPQHF. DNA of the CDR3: TGTGCCAGCAGCTTAGCCGGTGCGGGGCACGGTCAGCCCCAGCATTTT.

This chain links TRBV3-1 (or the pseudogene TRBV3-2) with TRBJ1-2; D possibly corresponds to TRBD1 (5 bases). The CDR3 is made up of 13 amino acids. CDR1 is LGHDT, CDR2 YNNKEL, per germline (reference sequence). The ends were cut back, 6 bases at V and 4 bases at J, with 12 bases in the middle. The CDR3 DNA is TGTGCCAGCAGACCGGGACGGTCCTATGGCTACACCTTC. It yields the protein CASRPGRSYGYTF.

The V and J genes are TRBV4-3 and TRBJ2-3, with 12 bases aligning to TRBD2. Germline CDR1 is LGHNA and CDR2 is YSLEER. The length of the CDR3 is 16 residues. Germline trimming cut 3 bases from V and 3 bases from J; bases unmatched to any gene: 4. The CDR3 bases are TGCGCCAGCAGCCATGGGACTAGCGGGTTTACAGATACGCAGTATTTT. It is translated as CASSHGTSGFTDTQYF.

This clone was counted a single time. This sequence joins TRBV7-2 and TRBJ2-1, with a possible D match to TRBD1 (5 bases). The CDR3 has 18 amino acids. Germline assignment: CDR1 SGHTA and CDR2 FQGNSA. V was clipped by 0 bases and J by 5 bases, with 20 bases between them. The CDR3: CASSLALRGTAKNNEQFF. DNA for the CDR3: TGTGCCAGCAGCTTAGCGCTTAGGGGTACGGCTAAGAACAATGAGCAGTTCTTC.

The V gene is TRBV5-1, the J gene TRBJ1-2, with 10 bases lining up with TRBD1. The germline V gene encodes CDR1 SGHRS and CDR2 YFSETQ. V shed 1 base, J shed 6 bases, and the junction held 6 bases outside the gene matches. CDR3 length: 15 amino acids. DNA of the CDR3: TGCGCCAGCAGCTTGTTGGACAGGGGGTGGAATGGCTACACCTTC. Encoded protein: CASSLLDRGWNGYTF. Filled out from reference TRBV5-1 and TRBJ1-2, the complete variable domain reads KAGVTQTPRYLIKTRGQQVTLSCSPISGHRSVSWYQQTPGQGLQFLFEYFSETQRNKGNFPGRFSGRQFSNSRSEMNVSTLELGDSALYLCASSLLDRGWNGYTFGSGTRLTVV.

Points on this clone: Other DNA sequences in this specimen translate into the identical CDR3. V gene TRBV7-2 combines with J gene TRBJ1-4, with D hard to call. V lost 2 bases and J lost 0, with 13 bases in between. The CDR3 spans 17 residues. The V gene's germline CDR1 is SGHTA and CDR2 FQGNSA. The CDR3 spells CASSLTGRHATNEKLFF. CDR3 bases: TGTGCCAGCAGCTTAACGGGCAGGCATGCAACTAATGAAAAACTGTTTTTT.

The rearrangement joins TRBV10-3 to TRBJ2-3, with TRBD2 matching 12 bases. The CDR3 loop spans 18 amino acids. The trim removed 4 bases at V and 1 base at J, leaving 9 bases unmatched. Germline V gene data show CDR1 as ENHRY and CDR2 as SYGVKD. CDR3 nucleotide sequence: TGTGCCATCAGTGCGCGGACTAGCGGGGAGTGGGGCACAGATACGCAGTATTTT. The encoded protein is CAISARTSGEWGTDTQYF.

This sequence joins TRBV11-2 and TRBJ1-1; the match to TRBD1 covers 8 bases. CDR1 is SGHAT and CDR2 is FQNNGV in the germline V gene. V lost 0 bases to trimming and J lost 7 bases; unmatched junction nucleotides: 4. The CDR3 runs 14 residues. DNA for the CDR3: TGTGCCAGCAGCTTAGAGCCAGGGGGCTTTGAAGCTTTCTTT. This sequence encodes CASSLEPGGFEAFF.

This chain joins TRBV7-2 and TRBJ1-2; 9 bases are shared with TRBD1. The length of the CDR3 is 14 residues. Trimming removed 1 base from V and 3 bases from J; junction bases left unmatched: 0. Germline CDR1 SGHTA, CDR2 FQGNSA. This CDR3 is CASSLGQGDYGYTF. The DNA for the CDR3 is TGTGCCAGCAGCTTAGGACAGGGGGACTATGGCTACACCTTC.

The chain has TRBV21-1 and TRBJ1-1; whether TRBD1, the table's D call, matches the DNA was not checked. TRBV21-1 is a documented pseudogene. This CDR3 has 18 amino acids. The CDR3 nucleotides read TGTGCCAGCAGCAAATCGGGGAACAGGGCCCCTCTGAACACTGAAGCTTTCTTT. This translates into CASSKSGNRAPLNTEAFF.

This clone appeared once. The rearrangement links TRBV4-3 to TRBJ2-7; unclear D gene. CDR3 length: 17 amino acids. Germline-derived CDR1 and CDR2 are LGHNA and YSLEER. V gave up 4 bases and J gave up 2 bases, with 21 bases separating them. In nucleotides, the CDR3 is TGCGCCAGCAGCCGCCAACAGAATCCTCAAAACCCCTACGAGCAGTACTTC. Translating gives CASSRQQNPQNPYEQYF.

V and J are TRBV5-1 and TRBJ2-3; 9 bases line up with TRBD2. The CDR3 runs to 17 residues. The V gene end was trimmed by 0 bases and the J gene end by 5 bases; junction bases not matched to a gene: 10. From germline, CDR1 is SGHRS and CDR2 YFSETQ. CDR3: CASSLGAGGPQGDTQYF. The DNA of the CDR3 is TGCGCCAGCAGCTTGGGAGCGGGGGGACCGCAGGGAGATACGCAGTATTTT.

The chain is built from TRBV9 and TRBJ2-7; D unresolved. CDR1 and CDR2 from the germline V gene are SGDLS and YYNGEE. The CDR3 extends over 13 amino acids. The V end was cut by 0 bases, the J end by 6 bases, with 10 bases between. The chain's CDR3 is CASSVDWGSEQYF. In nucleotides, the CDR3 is TGTGCCAGCAGCGTAGACTGGGGAAGCGAGCAGTACTTC.

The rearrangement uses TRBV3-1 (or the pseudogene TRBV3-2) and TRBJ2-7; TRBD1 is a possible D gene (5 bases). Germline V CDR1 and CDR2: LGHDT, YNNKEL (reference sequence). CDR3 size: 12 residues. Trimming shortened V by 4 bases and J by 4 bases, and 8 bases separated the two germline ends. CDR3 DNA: TGTGCCAGCAGCCGCTCAGGGTACGAGCAGTACTTC. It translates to CASSRSGYEQYF.

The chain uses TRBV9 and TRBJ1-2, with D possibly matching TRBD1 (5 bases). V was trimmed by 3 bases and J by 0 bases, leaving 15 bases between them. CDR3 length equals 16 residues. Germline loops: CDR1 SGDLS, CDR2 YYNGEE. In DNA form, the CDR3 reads TGTGCCAGCAGCGCCCGGTGGGGGAGTGCTAACTATGGCTACACCTTC. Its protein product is CASSARWGSANYGYTF.

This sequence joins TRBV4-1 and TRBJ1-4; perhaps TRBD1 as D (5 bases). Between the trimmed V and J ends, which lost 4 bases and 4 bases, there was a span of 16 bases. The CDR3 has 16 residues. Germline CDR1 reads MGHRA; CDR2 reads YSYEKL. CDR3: CASSLRRGSLNEKLFF. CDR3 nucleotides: TGCGCCAGCAGCCTTCGAAGGGGATCCCTTAATGAAAAACTGTTTTTT.

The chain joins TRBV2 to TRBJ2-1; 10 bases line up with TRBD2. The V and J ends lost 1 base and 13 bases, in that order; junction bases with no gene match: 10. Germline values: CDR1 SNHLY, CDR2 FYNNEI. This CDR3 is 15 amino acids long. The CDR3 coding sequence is TGTGCCAGCAGTGAAGGACGGCTAGCGGGAGCCTTTCAGTTCTTC. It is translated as CASSEGRLAGAFQFF. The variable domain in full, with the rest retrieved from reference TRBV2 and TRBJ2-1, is EPEVTQTPSHQVTQMGQEVILRCVPISNHLYFYWYRQILGQKVEFLVSFYNNEISEKSEIFDDQFSVERPDGSNFTLKIRSTKLEDSAMYFCASSEGRLAGAFQFFGPGTRLTVL.

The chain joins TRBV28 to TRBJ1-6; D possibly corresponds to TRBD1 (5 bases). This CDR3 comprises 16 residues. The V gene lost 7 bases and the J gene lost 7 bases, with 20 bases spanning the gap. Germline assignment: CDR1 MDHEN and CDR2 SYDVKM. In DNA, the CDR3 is TGTGCCAGCAACGAGGCAGGGATCGATCGGAATTCACCCCTCCACTTT. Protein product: CASNEAGIDRNSPLHF.

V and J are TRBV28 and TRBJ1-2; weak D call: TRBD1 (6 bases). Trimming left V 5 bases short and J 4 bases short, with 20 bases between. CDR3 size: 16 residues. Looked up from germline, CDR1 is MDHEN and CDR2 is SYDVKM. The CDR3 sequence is CASSKTQVQGFYGYTF. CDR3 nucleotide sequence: TGTGCCAGCAGTAAGACCCAAGTTCAGGGGTTCTATGGCTACACCTTC.

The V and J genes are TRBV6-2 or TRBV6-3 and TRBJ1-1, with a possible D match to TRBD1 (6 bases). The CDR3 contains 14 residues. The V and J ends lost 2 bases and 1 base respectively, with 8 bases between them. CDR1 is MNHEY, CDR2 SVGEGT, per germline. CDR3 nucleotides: TGTGCCAGCAGTTACAACAGGGAGAACACTGAAGCTTTCTTT. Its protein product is CASSYNRENTEAFF.